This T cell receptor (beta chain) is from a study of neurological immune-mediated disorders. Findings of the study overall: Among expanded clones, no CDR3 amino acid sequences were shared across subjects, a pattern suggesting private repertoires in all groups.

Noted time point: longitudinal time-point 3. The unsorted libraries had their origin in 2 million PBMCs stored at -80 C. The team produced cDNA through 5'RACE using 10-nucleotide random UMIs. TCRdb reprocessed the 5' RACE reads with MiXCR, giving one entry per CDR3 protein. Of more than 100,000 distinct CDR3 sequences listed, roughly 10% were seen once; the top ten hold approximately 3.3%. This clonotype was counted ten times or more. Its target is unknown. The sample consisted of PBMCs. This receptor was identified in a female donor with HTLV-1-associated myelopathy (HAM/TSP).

CDR3 sequence: CASSDKLAGTGELFF. Written as DNA, the CDR3 is TGTGCCAGCAGTGACAAACTAGCGGGCACCGGGGAGCTGTTTTTT. This chain joins TRBV2 and TRBJ2-2, with 9 bases matching TRBD2. Germline CDR1 reads SNHLY; CDR2 reads FYNNEI. CDR3 length equals 15 residues. V was clipped by 3 bases and J by 4 bases; unmatched bases: 3.